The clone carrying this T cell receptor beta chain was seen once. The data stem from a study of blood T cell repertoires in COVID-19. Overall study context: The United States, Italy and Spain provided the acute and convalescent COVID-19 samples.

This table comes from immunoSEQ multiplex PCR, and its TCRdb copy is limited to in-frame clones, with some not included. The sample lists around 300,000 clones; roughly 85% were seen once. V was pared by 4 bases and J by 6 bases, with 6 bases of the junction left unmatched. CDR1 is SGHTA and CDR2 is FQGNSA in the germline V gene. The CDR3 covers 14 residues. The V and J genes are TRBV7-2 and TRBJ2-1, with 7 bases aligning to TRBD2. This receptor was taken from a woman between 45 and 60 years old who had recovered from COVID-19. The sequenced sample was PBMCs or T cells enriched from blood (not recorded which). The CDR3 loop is CASSSQTSRNEQFF. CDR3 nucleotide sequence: TGTGCCAGCAGCTCGCAGACTAGCCGCAATGAGCAGTTCTTC.